This entry is about one T cell receptor (beta chain). Recruitment covered about 25 US areas and drew participants whose ages spanned about 18 to 89 years. Among Cohort 3 donors, those recovered had two negative PCRs, clearance, or symptom resolution. The sample originates from a study of blood T cell repertoires in COVID-19. Study-wide context: Sources were T cells, B-cell-depleted T cells, or PBMCs; the material itself was cDNA or gDNA.

Germline V lookup: CDR1 SGHRS, CDR2 YFSETQ. This CDR3 contains 15 residues. V lost 2 bases to trimming and J lost 3 bases, with 12 bases between them. In the authors' methods: It was from reference gene primer amplification that nucleated cell counts were estimated. The method was immunoSEQ multiplex PCR; TCRdb's version includes in-frame clones alone and lacks a portion of them. V, J and clone size derive from that table, while D and trimming were established from the DNA sequence. The sample consists of fewer than 200,000 clones, approximately 80% of them appearing once. The rearrangement uses TRBV5-1 and TRBJ1-5; D is undetermined. The sequence came from a woman between 45 and 60 years old who had recovered from COVID-19. Sequencing was done on a sample of PBMCs or T cells enriched from blood (not recorded which). The CDR3 region has the DNA TGCGCCAGCAGCTTCGACGGGAGAAACAATCAGCCCCAGCATTTT. Its translation is CASSFDGRNNQPQHF.